The entry below gives a single T cell receptor (beta chain) sequence along with its context. The antigen is undetermined. V lost 0 bases to trimming and J lost 2 bases, with 16 bases between them. Germline values: CDR1 SGHVS, CDR2 FNYEAQ. The CDR3 covers 17 residues. The data derive from a study of T-cell reconstitution after alpha-beta-depleted transplantation in children. Unique molecular identifiers were used to barcode this TCRbeta library. TCRdb processed the PCR reads anew with MiXCR; each CDR3 protein has one entry. The sample holds more than 200,000 distinct CDR3 sequences, more than 20% seen once. Study outcomes and limitations: Where some patients showed high TCRbeta diversity at day 60, it came from recipient T cells and thymic progenitors that had survived. Diversity and T-cell counts at one year after transplant derived mostly from new T cells. Several hundred graft clones that had expanded were reportedly the source of alpha-beta T cells about two months after transplant.

The chain joins TRBV7-6 to TRBJ2-5; the D gene is possibly TRBD1 (5 bases). This specimen consisted of PBMCs, obtained before TCRalphabeta/CD19-depleted stem cell transplant. This receptor was identified in a girl aged 2 to 9 with Fanconi anemia, due to receive a stem cell transplant. The CDR3 spells CASSLAGFETAQETQYF. For the CDR3, the DNA is TGTGCCAGCAGCTTAGCGGGTTTTGAGACAGCTCAAGAGACCCAGTACTTC.